This paragraph covers one TCR beta chain sequence. Its antigen is as yet unknown. The source of the sample is a study of T cell responses to AZD1222 COVID-19 vaccine. The germline gives CDR1 KGHSH, CDR2 LQKENI. This CDR3 region has 14 residues. The V segment lost 4 bases and the J segment 7 bases; nucleotides outside the gene matches: 5. Libraries were prepared by immunoSEQ multiplex PCR; TCRdb keeps only in-frame clonotypes and omits some of them. The repertoire holds around 120,000 clones, with about 90% as singletons. General study findings and limits: Two AZD1222 doses significantly raised spike-specific TCR breadth and depth over controls. Clonal diversity was possibly underestimated; the donors were predominantly white British and more often female.

Sequencing was performed on peripheral blood, taken on day 0 of AZD1222 vaccination. The sequence was collected from an adult in good health. The chain employs TRBV18 and TRBJ2-7; 12 bases are a match to TRBD2. CDR3 loop: CASSRLAGEGEQYF. CDR3 bases: TGTGCCAGCTCACGACTAGCGGGAGAGGGGGAGCAGTACTTC.